The 26 T cell receptor beta chains below come from one sample, sequenced in a study of blood T cell repertoires in COVID-19. Clones were sequenced by immunoSEQ multiplex PCR, and TCRdb holds only the in-frame ones, with some missing. The repertoire holds more than 95,000 clones, with approximately 84% as singletons. Sequences were obtained from peripheral blood. These receptors came from a man in his fifties or sixties with acute or convalescent COVID-19.

The genes are TRBV7-9 and TRBJ2-7; D is perhaps TRBD1 (6 bases). This CDR3 is 13 amino acids long. With 5 bases removed from V and 3 bases from J, the gap between germline ends came to 11 bases. CDR1 is SEHNR, CDR2 FQNEAQ, per germline (reference sequence). The CDR3 sequence: CASSRDNYYEQYV. CDR3 nucleotide sequence: TGTGCCAGCAGCCGGGACAACTACTACGAGCAGTACGTC.

The chain employs TRBV25-1 and TRBJ2-1, with 12 positions matching TRBD2. Germline loops: CDR1 MGHDK, CDR2 SYGVNS. This CDR3 is built from 18 residues. V dropped 7 bases and J dropped 7; count of bases not matched to a gene: 17. CDR3 bases: TGTGCCAGCACCCGGGGGACTAGCGGGCCTCCTGGGGGGAATGAGCAGTTCTTC. Translation gives CASTRGTSGPPGGNEQFF. Full variable domain (rest looked up from reference TRBV25-1 and TRBJ2-1): EADIYQTPRYLVIGTGKKITLECSQTMGHDKMYWYQQDPGMELHLIHYSYGVNSTEKGDLSSESTVSRIRTEHFPLTLESARPSHTSQYLCASTRGTSGPPGGNEQFFGPGTRLTVL.

The V gene is TRBV5-5, the J gene TRBJ1-5, with D uncertain. The CDR3 extends over 13 amino acids. Germline V lookup: CDR1 SGHKS, CDR2 YYEKEE (reference sequence). Trimming left V 2 bases short and J 5 bases short, with 8 bases between. The CDR3, as DNA: TGTGCCAGCAGCTTCGGCGGGGATCAGCCCCAGCATTTT. It translates to CASSFGGDQPQHF.

This sequence joins TRBV3-1 (or the pseudogene TRBV3-2) and TRBJ1-1, with D unclear. With 5 bases removed from V and 6 bases from J, the gap between germline ends came to 7 bases. The CDR3 is made up of 11 amino acids. Germline V gene lookup returns CDR1 LGHDT and CDR2 YNNKEL (reference sequence). Here the CDR3 DNA reads TGTGCCAGCAGCGGGCGGGCTGAAGCTTTCTTT. Amino acid sequence: CASSGRAEAFF.

The chain uses TRBV5-1 and TRBJ2-1, with 8 bases that match TRBD2. With 4 bases clipped from V and 2 bases from J, the junction kept 5 bases outside the gene matches. Germline assignment: CDR1 SGHRS and CDR2 YFSETQ. The CDR3 loop spans 15 amino acids. The CDR3 DNA reads as TGCGCCAGCAGCAGAGATAGCGGGACCTACAATGAGCAGTTCTTC. It yields the protein CASSRDSGTYNEQFF.

The rearrangement links TRBV3-1 (or the pseudogene TRBV3-2) to TRBJ1-1, with D possibly being TRBD1 (5 bases). The CDR3 loop spans 15 amino acids. The germline V gene encodes CDR1 LGHDT and CDR2 YNNKEL (reference sequence). The V gene lost 7 bases and the J gene lost 3 bases, with 18 bases spanning the gap. The CDR3 protein is CASTTHAGIHTEAFF. Written as DNA, the CDR3 is TGTGCCAGCACCACTCACGCAGGGATCCACACTGAAGCTTTCTTT.

This clone was recorded a few times. J is TRBJ1-5 and V is TRBV18, with D possibly being TRBD1 (6 bases). The V gene lost 6 bases and the J gene lost 5 bases, with 20 bases spanning the gap. The CDR3 covers 16 residues. From germline, CDR1 is KGHSH and CDR2 LQKENI. The CDR3, as DNA: TGTGCCAGCTCGCTTACAGGGACGTCTGGGGATCAGCCCCAGCATTTT. It specifies CASSLTGTSGDQPQHF.

The V and J genes are TRBV7-6 and TRBJ2-1; D not resolved. Per germline, CDR1 SGHVS and CDR2 FNYEAQ. The ends were cut back, 1 base at V and 9 bases at J, with 13 bases in the middle. The CDR3 runs 14 residues. CDR3 nucleotide sequence: TGTGCCAGCAGCTTAGTTTCGGCTCGAGGTGAGCAGTTCTTC. This sequence encodes CASSLVSARGEQFF.

The chain employs TRBV10-1 and TRBJ2-1; TRBD2 aligns across 8 bases. The CDR3 has 14 amino acids. In germline, CDR1 is WNHNN, CDR2 SYGVQD (reference sequence). Trimming removed 3 bases from V and 7 bases from J; junction bases left unmatched: 5. CDR3: CASSDKREWNEQFF. The CDR3 DNA reads TGCGCCAGCAGTGACAAGCGGGAGTGGAATGAGCAGTTCTTC.

The V and J genes are TRBV18 and TRBJ1-2; a possible D gene is TRBD1 (6 bases). The germline V gene has CDR1 KGHSH and CDR2 LQKENI. Trimming left V 3 bases short and J 6 bases short, with 17 bases between. The CDR3 totals 15 residues. The CDR3: CASSPPGQTPDGYTF. The CDR3 bases are TGTGCCAGCTCACCGCCGGGACAAACGCCTGATGGCTACACCTTC.

The rearrangement links TRBV7-8 to TRBJ2-2, with D uncertain. CDR1 is SGHVS, CDR2 FQNEAQ, per germline. The CDR3 sequence is 15 residues long. Trimming took 5 bases from V and 8 from J, leaving 18 bases between them. CDR3 DNA: TGTGCCAGCAGCGAGAAATCCCCTCATGGTGGGGAGCTGTTTTTT. Its translation is CASSEKSPHGGELFF.

V gene TRBV7-8 combines with J gene TRBJ1-5; D ambiguous. Germline assignment: CDR1 SGHVS and CDR2 FQNEAQ. The CDR3 loop spans 14 amino acids. Trimming shortened V by 1 base and J by 6 bases, and 10 bases separated the two germline ends. The CDR3 is CASSLELAGQPQHF. In nucleotides, the CDR3 is TGTGCCAGCAGCTTAGAGCTCGCCGGTCAGCCCCAGCATTTT.

The V gene is TRBV27, the J gene TRBJ1-6; the D is unclear. The CDR3 covers 14 residues. Between the trimmed V and J ends, which lost 2 bases and 4 bases, there was a span of 6 bases. CDR1 is MNHEY, CDR2 SMNVEV, per germline (reference sequence). CDR3 region: CASSLDTYNSPLHF. CDR3 DNA: TGTGCCAGCAGTTTAGACACTTATAATTCACCCCTCCACTTT.

The V and J genes are TRBV2 and TRBJ1-2; 7 bases match TRBD1. The CDR3 contains 13 residues. The germline CDR1 and CDR2 sequences are SNHLY and FYNNEI. Germline trimming cut 8 bases from V and 9 bases from J; bases unmatched to any gene: 12. This CDR3 is CASGPGGSTRYTF. In nucleotides, the CDR3 is TGTGCCAGCGGTCCAGGGGGATCGACTCGCTACACCTTC.

This rearrangement joins TRBV10-3 to TRBJ2-2, with D possibly TRBD1 on 6 matching bases. With 2 bases removed from V and 5 bases from J, the gap between germline ends came to 12 bases. This CDR3 is built from 15 residues. Germline V gene lookup returns CDR1 ENHRY and CDR2 SYGVKD. The CDR3 DNA reads TGTGCCATCAGTGAGCAGGGGTCGGAGACCGGGGAGCTGTTTTTT. Amino acids: CAISEQGSETGELFF.

The chain links TRBV10-3 to TRBJ1-5, with a tentative D call TRBD1 (6 bases). Per the germline V gene, CDR1 is ENHRY and CDR2 is SYGVKD. The length of the CDR3 is 14 residues. The germline V and J ends were trimmed by 3 bases and 6 bases, with 12 bases remaining between them. The CDR3, as DNA: TGTGCCATCAGTGACCAGGGGTCGGGTCAGCCCCAGCATTTT. It specifies CAISDQGSGQPQHF.

This chain joins TRBV28 and TRBJ1-6, with D unresolved. V lost 7 bases to trimming and J lost 5 bases, with 6 bases between them. Germline CDR1 reads MDHEN; CDR2 reads SYDVKM. CDR3 length: 12 residues. The CDR3 DNA is TGTGCCAGCATATCTCATAATTCACCCCTCCACTTT. Protein sequence: CASISHNSPLHF.

CDR3 in DNA: TGTGCCAGTAGTCTACGGACAGTCGGCGGCACCGGGGAGCTGTTTTTT. The encoded protein is CASSLRTVGGTGELFF. The chain carries TRBV19 and TRBJ2-2, with D tentatively TRBD1 (6 bases). Germline V lookup: CDR1 LNHDA, CDR2 SQIVND (reference sequence). Deletions cut 5 bases from V and 4 bases from J, with 17 bases between. The CDR3 contains 16 residues.

Only one count was recorded for this clone. The J gene is TRBJ2-3, the V gene TRBV6-6, with a weak D call TRBD2 (5 bases). CDR3 length: 14 amino acids. V was clipped by 2 bases and J by 6 bases, with 12 bases between them. The germline V gene encodes CDR1 MNHNY and CDR2 SVGAGI (reference sequence). This CDR3 reads CASSYPQVADTQYF. CDR3 coding DNA: TGTGCCAGCAGTTACCCCCAGGTAGCGGATACGCAGTATTTT.

The rearrangement links TRBV5-6 to TRBJ2-7, with D possibly being TRBD2 (7 bases). Germline-derived CDR1 and CDR2 are SGHDT and YYEEEE. The CDR3 runs 16 residues. V lost 4 bases and J lost 2, with 19 bases in between. The CDR3 loop reads CASSNGGRAGTYEQYF. The CDR3 nucleotides read TGTGCCAGCAGCAACGGGGGGCGGGCAGGCACCTACGAGCAGTACTTC.

Details on this clone: Compared with germline, one end of the junction differs, possibly owing to a read error. V and J are TRBV7-7 and TRBJ2-5; D remains unclear. From germline, CDR1 is SSHAT and CDR2 FNYEAQ (reference sequence). The CDR3 extends over 14 amino acids. The CDR3, as DNA: TGTGCTAGCAGCCGGAACAGCAACGGAGAGACCCAGTACTTC. As protein: CASSRNSNGETQYF.

This chain connects TRBV5-4 to TRBJ1-5; 8 positions match TRBD1. Trimming cost V 0 bases and J 3 bases; bases outside gene matches: 5. The CDR3 is 16 residues long. Germline-derived CDR1 and CDR2 are SGHNT and YYREEE (reference sequence). CDR3 DNA sequence: TGTGCCAGCAGCTTGGGAGGGACAGGCAACAATCAGCCCCAGCATTTT. It translates to CASSLGGTGNNQPQHF.

The chain combines TRBV7-6 with TRBJ2-1, with 7 positions matching TRBD2. From germline, CDR1 is SGHVS and CDR2 FNYEAQ. This CDR3 comprises 15 residues. Trimming removed 5 bases from V and 4 bases from J; junction bases left unmatched: 8. CDR3 bases: TGTGCCAGCAGCCCGATCAGCGGGAATTACAATGAGCAGTTCTTC. As protein: CASSPISGNYNEQFF.

The rearrangement links TRBV10-3 to TRBJ2-2; 11 bases align to TRBD2. This CDR3 region has 16 residues. CDR1 ENHRY and CDR2 SYGVKD come from the germline V gene. The ends lost 10 bases at V and 2 bases at J; junction bases unmatched: 9. The DNA of the CDR3 is TGTGCCACCCGAGGGACTAGCGGATTTAACACCGGGGAGCTGTTTTTT. Amino acids: CATRGTSGFNTGELFF.

This clone was found a few times. The rearrangement links TRBV19 to TRBJ1-3; perhaps TRBD1 as D (5 bases). Trimming left V 3 bases short and J 0 bases short, with 12 bases between. Germline V CDR1 and CDR2: LNHDA, SQIVND (reference sequence). CDR3 length: 16 residues. The CDR3 DNA sequence: TGTGCCAGTAGTATGGGGCACATCAACTCTGGAAACACCATATATTTT. Protein product: CASSMGHINSGNTIYF.

The chain combines TRBV6-6 with TRBJ2-1; 11 bases are shared with TRBD2. The germline gives CDR1 MNHNY, CDR2 SVGAGI (reference sequence). After removal of 5 bases from V and 4 bases from J, the junction contained 19 bases not matched to a gene. The CDR3 length is 20 residues. The CDR3 sequence is CASSPVTSGSMLSGYNEQFF. Written as DNA, the CDR3 is TGTGCCAGCAGTCCGGTCACTAGCGGGAGTATGCTTTCTGGATACAATGAGCAGTTCTTC.